The 8 T cell receptor beta chains given below trace back to one sample, sequenced in a study of T cell responses to AZD1222 COVID-19 vaccine. Clones were read by immunoSEQ multiplex PCR, and TCRdb kept only the in-frame ones, dropping some. This sample has roughly 35,000 clones, with around 82% found just once. The sample consisted of peripheral blood, taken 28 days after the second AZD1222 dose. These receptors all come from an adult who received the AZD1222 COVID-19 vaccine.

The chain joins TRBV9 to TRBJ2-6; D might be TRBD1 or TRBD2, each matching 7 bases. Trimming removed 4 bases from V and 1 base from J, with 15 bases in between. Germline loops: CDR1 SGDLS, CDR2 YYNGEE. This CDR3 is built from 17 residues. The CDR3 DNA reads TGTGCCAGCAGCCCCAGGGGGGGCGGATCTGGGGCCAACGTCCTGACTTTC. This encodes CASSPRGGGSGANVLTF.

This chain links TRBV6-1 with TRBJ1-2; D remains ambiguous. Germline lookup yields CDR1 MNHNS and CDR2 SASEGT. The CDR3 spans 13 residues. V lost 2 bases to trimming and J lost 8 bases, with 12 bases between them. The CDR3 reads CASSENQAGGYTF. CDR3 nucleotide sequence: TGTGCCAGCAGTGAAAACCAGGCAGGAGGCTACACCTTC.

This chain's CDR3 is CSASRLMNTEAFF. The CDR3 DNA reads as TGCAGTGCTAGTAGGTTGATGAACACTGAAGCTTTCTTT. The V and J genes are TRBV20-1 and TRBJ1-1; no clear D. CDR3 length equals 13 residues. V dropped 3 bases and J dropped 0 bases, with 8 bases sitting between them. CDR1 and CDR2 from the germline V gene are DFQATT and SNEGSKA (reference sequence).

The chain employs TRBV5-4 and TRBJ2-5, with D perhaps TRBD1 (6 bases). CDR1 is SGHNT and CDR2 is YYREEE in the germline V gene (reference sequence). The CDR3 covers 15 residues. Trimming removed 0 bases from V and 4 bases from J, with 13 bases in between. CDR3 in amino acids: CASSLVQGLSETQYF. For the CDR3, the DNA is TGTGCCAGCAGCTTGGTGCAGGGGTTGTCAGAGACCCAGTACTTC.

The chain employs TRBV24-1 and TRBJ2-1, with 9 nucleotides matching TRBD2. CDR3 length equals 14 residues. Germline V gene sequence: CDR1 KGHDR, CDR2 SFDVKD. The V segment lost 6 bases and the J segment 7 bases; nucleotides outside the gene matches: 6. The CDR3 reads CATSRQAGGNEQFF. The CDR3 region has the DNA TGTGCCACCAGTAGGCAAGCGGGAGGTAATGAGCAGTTCTTC.

The V call is TRBV7-6, the J call TRBJ2-5; 7 bases align to TRBD2. The germline CDR1 and CDR2 sequences are SGHVS and FNYEAQ. This CDR3 contains 16 residues. V was clipped by 6 bases and J by 0 bases; unmatched bases: 10. The CDR3 DNA is TGTGCCAGCAGTTCCCCGCGGGGGAGATACCAAGAGACCCAGTACTTC. Its protein is CASSSPRGRYQETQYF.

This clone was detected only a few times. The rearrangement joins TRBV6-5 to TRBJ2-3, with D unresolved. CDR3 length: 13 residues. CDR1 and CDR2 from the germline V gene are MNHEY and SVGAGI. V was pared by 6 bases and J by 2 bases, with 9 bases between. CDR3 DNA: TGTGCCAGCAGCAAAGGTTTCACAGATACGCAGTATTTT. Protein product: CASSKGFTDTQYF.

On this clone: Other DNA sequences within the sample encode an identical CDR3. The chain is built from TRBV29-1 and TRBJ1-2; no reliable D call. The V end lost 1 base, the J end lost 7 bases, and 4 bases lay between the germline ends. The CDR3 loop spans 10 amino acids. Per the germline V gene, CDR1 is SQVTM and CDR2 is ANQGSEA. Here the CDR3 reads CSVEGGGYTF. In nucleotides, the CDR3 is TGCAGCGTTGAAGGCGGTGGCTACACCTTC. Looking up the rest from reference TRBV29-1 and TRBJ1-2 gives the full variable domain: SAVISQKPSRDICQRGTSLTIQCQVDSQVTMMFWYRQQPGQSLTLIATANQGSEATYESGFVIDKFPISRPNLTFSTLTVSNMSPEDSSIYLCSVEGGGYTFGSGTRLTVV.